Listed below are T cell receptor beta chains from one sample, sequenced in a study of T cells after yellow fever vaccination. TCRdb called the 5' RACE reads again in MiXCR, with one record for every CDR3 protein. The sample shows 450,000 to 650,000 distinct CDR3 sequences, 20% to 25% of them seen only once. The sample was PBMCs, taken approximately 22 days after the first yellow fever vaccination. The receptors originated from a man between 18 and 35 years old who received the YFV17D yellow fever vaccine. The CDR3 runs from the conserved cysteine through the conserved F or W. The D gene is left open where the match is weak. For some rows the clone size is stated as once, few or many, or as a class when expanded; others skip it.

d_gene	len	v_gene	j_gene	abundance	CDR3aa	CDR3nt
-	12	TRBV12-3/TRBV12-4	TRBJ2-7	few	CASSVDRYEQYF	TGTGCCAGCAGTGTTGACAGATACGAGCAGTACTTC
TRBD1	15	TRBV6-1	TRBJ2-7	-	CASSPGQGGVYEQYF	TGTGCCAGCAGCCCGGGACAGGGGGGAGTCTACGAGCAGTACTTC
TRBD1	15	TRBV7-9	TRBJ1-5	few	CASSPTGNPNQPQHF	TGTGCCAGCAGCCCGACAGGGAACCCCAATCAGCCCCAGCATTTT
-	14	TRBV7-2	TRBJ2-7	-	CASSLDQGGYEQYF	TGTGCCAGCAGCTTAGACCAGGGTGGGTACGAGCAGTACTTC
-	15	TRBV5-6	TRBJ2-2	few	CASSPPRGNTGELFF	TGTGCCAGCAGCCCCCCCCGGGGTAACACCGGGGAGCTGTTTTTT
TRBD1	14	TRBV2	TRBJ1-1	few	CASRFGQGSTEAFF	TGTGCCAGCAGATTCGGACAGGGGAGCACTGAAGCTTTCTTT
TRBD2	14	TRBV10-3	TRBJ2-7	-	CAISPGLAEYEQYF	TGTGCCATCAGTCCGGGACTAGCGGAGTACGAGCAGTACTTC
-	15	TRBV27	TRBJ2-1	few	CASSLVGGVLGEQFF	TGTGCCAGCAGCCTGGTGGGGGGAGTACTTGGTGAGCAGTTCTTC
-	13	TRBV5-1	TRBJ2-3	-	CASSLQLADTQYF	TGCGCCAGCAGCCTGCAACTAGCAGATACGCAGTATTTT
-	18	TRBV5-6	TRBJ2-3	-	CASSLALLTGRYTDTQYF	TGTGCCAGCAGCTTGGCCCTACTGACAGGACGGTATACAGATACGCAGTATTTT
-	14	TRBV4-1	TRBJ1-2	many	CASSQAWGEDGYTF	TGCGCCAGCAGCCAAGCCTGGGGGGAGGATGGCTACACCTTC
-	17	TRBV5-1	TRBJ2-5	many	CASSSLPPGRSQETQYF	TGCGCCAGCAGCTCCCTCCCTCCGGGACGCAGCCAAGAGACCCAGTACTTC
-	13	TRBV6-1	TRBJ2-5	few	CASSSDRGGTQYF	TGTGCCAGCAGCTCCGACCGAGGGGGGACCCAGTACTTC
-	14	TRBV4-3	TRBJ1-1	few	CASSQGGRNTEAFF	TGCGCCAGCAGCCAAGGCGGCAGGAACACTGAAGCTTTCTTT
-	13	TRBV6-5	TRBJ2-7	few	CASSCTGCYEQYF	TGTGCCAGCAGTTGCACGGGCTGCTACGAGCAGTACTTC
TRBD2	13	TRBV2	TRBJ2-1	few	CASSEIAGGPKFF	TGTGCCAGCAGTGAGATAGCGGGGGGGCCGAAGTTCTTC
-	15	TRBV2	TRBJ2-5	-	CASSLFEGVGETQYF	TGTGCCAGCAGCCTATTTGAGGGCGTTGGAGAGACCCAGTACTTC
-	13	TRBV29-1	TRBJ2-3	-	CSVGGRHTDTQYF	TGCAGCGTTGGAGGCAGGCATACAGATACGCAGTATTTT
-	14	TRBV6-1	TRBJ1-1	few	CASSNGPPDTEAFF	TGTGCCAGCTCAAACGGGCCACCCGACACTGAAGCTTTCTTT
TRBD1	12	TRBV7-2	TRBJ1-2	many	CASSSQGYGYTF	TGTGCCAGCAGTTCACAGGGGTATGGCTACACCTTC
TRBD1	14	TRBV5-6	TRBJ1-2	many	CASSLAGGGYGYTF	TGTGCCAGCAGCTTGGCAGGGGGCGGCTATGGCTACACCTTC
-	15	TRBV5-6	TRBJ2-3	few	CASSLGAASTDTQYF	TGTGCCAGCAGCTTGGGGGCGGCTAGCACAGATACGCAGTATTTT
-	17	TRBV5-4	TRBJ2-4	few	CASSDPGRRAGGNIQYF	TGTGCCAGCAGCGATCCGGGACGGCGGGCTGGGGGAAACATTCAGTACTTC
-	13	TRBV7-2	TRBJ1-1	few	CASSPEAGAEAFF	TGTGCCAGCAGCCCGGAGGCCGGGGCTGAAGCTTTCTTT
-	14	TRBV5-6	TRBJ2-5	-	CASSLAKGGETQYF	TGTGCCAGCAGCTTGGCCAAAGGGGGAGAGACCCAGTACTTC
-	15	TRBV7-2	TRBJ2-7	few	CASSYMGQSSYEQYF	TGTGCCAGCAGCTACATGGGTCAGAGCTCCTACGAGCAGTACTTC
-	14	TRBV18	TRBJ2-7	few	CASSLDSLSGEQYF	TGTGCCAGCTCACTGGACAGCCTATCTGGCGAGCAGTACTTC
TRBD1	15	TRBV12-3/TRBV12-4	TRBJ2-7	-	CASSSGTGLTYEQYF	TGTGCCAGCAGTTCTGGGACAGGGTTAACCTACGAGCAGTACTTC
TRBD2	16	TRBV4-1	TRBJ2-3	few	CASSLYLAGDTDTQYF	TGCGCCAGCAGCCTTTACCTAGCGGGGGACACAGATACGCAGTATTTT
-	16	TRBV7-9	TRBJ1-2	few	CASSPIPQKDTDGYTF	TGTGCCAGCAGCCCAATACCTCAAAAAGACACCGATGGCTACACCTTC
TRBD2	15	TRBV19	TRBJ2-3	-	CAGSTSGISTDTQYF	TGTGCCGGTAGTACTAGCGGAATATCCACAGATACGCAGTATTTT
-	12	TRBV12-3/TRBV12-4	TRBJ1-2	few	CASSTTGYGYTF	TGTGCCAGCAGTACGACAGGCTATGGCTACACCTTC
-	15	TRBV5-4	TRBJ1-1	-	CASSIYTGGGTEAFF	TGTGCCAGCAGCATTTACACGGGGGGTGGCACTGAAGCTTTCTTT
-	18	TRBV14	TRBJ1-3	-	CASSHSTGTDSSGNTIYF	TGTGCCAGCAGCCACTCTACCGGGACCGATAGCTCTGGAAACACCATATATTTT
TRBD2	18	TRBV11-1	TRBJ2-1	-	CASSLGLPSGAPYNEQFF	TGTGCCAGCAGCTTAGGCCTTCCTAGCGGGGCACCCTACAATGAGCAGTTCTTC
-	18	TRBV9	TRBJ2-4	many	CASSEGGGGLLAKNIQYF	TGTGCCAGCAGCGAGGGAGGTGGGGGACTTTTAGCCAAAAACATTCAGTACTTC
-	14	TRBV6-1	TRBJ1-1	-	CASRPPTGSGEAFF	TGTGCCAGCAGACCACCCACAGGGAGCGGTGAAGCTTTCTTT